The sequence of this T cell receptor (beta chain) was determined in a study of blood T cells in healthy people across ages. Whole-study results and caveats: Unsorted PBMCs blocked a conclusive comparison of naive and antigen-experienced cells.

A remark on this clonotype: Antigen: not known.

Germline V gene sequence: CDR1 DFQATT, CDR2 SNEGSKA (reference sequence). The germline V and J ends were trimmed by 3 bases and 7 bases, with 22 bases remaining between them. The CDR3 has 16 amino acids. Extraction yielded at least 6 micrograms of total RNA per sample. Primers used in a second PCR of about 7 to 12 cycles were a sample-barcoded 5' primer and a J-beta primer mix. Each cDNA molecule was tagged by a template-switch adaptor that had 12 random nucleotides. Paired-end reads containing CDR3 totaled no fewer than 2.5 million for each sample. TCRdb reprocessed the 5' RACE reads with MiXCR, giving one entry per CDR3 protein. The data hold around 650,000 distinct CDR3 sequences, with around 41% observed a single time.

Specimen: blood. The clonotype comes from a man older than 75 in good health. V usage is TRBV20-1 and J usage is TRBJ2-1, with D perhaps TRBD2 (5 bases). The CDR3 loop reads CSARARARAAMNEQFF. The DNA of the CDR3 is TGCAGTGCTAGGGCAAGAGCTAGAGCGGCAATGAATGAGCAGTTCTTC.